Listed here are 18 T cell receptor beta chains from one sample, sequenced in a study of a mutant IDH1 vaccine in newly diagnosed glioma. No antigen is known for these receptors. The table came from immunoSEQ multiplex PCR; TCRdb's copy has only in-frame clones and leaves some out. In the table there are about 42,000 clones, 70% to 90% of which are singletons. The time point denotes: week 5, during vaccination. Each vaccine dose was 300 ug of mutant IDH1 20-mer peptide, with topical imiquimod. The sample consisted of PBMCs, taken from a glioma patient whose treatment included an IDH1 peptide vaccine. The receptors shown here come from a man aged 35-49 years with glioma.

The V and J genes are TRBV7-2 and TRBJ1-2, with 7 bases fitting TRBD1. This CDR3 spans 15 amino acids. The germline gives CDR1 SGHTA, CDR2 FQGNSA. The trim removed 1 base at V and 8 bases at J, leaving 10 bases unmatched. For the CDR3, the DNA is TGTGCCAGCAGCTTAGGCGGGACAGCACAACGGGGCTACACCTTC. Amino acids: CASSLGGTAQRGYTF.

The CDR3 reads CASSSWGTVSAGELFF. In DNA, the CDR3 is TGTGCCAGCAGCTCCTGGGGGACAGTGAGCGCCGGGGAGCTGTTTTTT. The chain is built from TRBV7-3 and TRBJ2-2; TRBD1 agrees at 7 bases. Germline V gene lookup returns CDR1 SGHTA and CDR2 FQGTGA. The CDR3 is 16 residues long. V dropped 4 bases and J dropped 6; count of bases not matched to a gene: 11.

As DNA, the CDR3 is TGTGCCTGGATTAATCAGCCGGGACTAGCGGGAGAAGGCGAGCAGTACTTC. Translating it yields CAWINQPGLAGEGEQYF. J is TRBJ2-7 and V is TRBV30; 14 bases match TRBD2. This CDR3 contains 17 residues. The germline CDR1 and CDR2 sequences are GTSNPN and SVGIG (reference sequence). The V gene end was trimmed by 4 bases and the J gene end by 6 bases; junction bases not matched to a gene: 14. Complete variable domain (other parts from reference TRBV30 and TRBJ2-7): SQTIHQWPATLVQPVGSPLSLECTVEGTSNPNLYWYRQAAGRGLQLLFYSVGIGQISSEVPQNLSASRPQDRQFILSSKKLLLSDSGFYLCAWINQPGLAGEGEQYFGPGTRLTVT.

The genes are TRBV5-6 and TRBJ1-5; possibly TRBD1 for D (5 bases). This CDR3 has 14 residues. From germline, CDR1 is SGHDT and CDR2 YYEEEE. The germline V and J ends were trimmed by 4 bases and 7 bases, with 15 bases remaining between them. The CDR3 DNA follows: TGTGCCAGCAGCCAGACGGGGCCGGGGCAGCCCCAGCATTTT. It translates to CASSQTGPGQPQHF.

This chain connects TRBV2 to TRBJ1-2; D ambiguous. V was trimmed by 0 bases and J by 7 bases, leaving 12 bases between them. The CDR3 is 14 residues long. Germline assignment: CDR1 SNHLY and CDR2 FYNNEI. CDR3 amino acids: CASSEALLRSGYTF. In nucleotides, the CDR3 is TGTGCCAGCAGTGAAGCGCTTCTTAGAAGTGGCTACACCTTC.

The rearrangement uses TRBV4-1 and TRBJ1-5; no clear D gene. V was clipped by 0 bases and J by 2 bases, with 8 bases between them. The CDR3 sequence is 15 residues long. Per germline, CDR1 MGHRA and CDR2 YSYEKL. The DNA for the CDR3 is TGCGCCAGCAGCCAAGAGTTGGCAGGCAATCAGCCCCAGCATTTT. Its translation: CASSQELAGNQPQHF.

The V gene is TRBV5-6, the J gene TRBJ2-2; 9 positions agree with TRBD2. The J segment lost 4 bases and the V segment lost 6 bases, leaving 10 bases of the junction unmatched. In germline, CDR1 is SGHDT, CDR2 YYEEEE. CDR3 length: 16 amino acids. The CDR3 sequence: CASTRELAGITGELFF. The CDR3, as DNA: TGTGCCAGCACCCGTGAACTAGCGGGCATCACCGGGGAGCTGTTTTTT.

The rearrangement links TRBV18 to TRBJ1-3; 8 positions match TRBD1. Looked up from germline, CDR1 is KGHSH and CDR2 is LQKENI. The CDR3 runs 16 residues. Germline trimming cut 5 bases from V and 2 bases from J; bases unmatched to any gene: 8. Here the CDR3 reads CASSSLDRVPGNTIYF. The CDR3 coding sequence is TGTGCCAGCTCAAGTTTGGACAGGGTCCCTGGAAACACCATATATTTT.

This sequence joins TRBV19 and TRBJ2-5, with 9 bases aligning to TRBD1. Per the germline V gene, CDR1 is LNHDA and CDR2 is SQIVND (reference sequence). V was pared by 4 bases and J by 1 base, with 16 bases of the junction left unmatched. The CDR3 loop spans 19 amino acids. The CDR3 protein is CASSTPDRGKGRGQETQYF. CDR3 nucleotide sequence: TGTGCCAGTAGTACCCCCGACAGGGGGAAGGGGAGGGGCCAAGAGACCCAGTACTTC. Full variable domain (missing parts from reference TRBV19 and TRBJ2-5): DGGITQSPKYLFRKEGQNVTLSCEQNLNHDAMYWYRQDPGQGLRLIYYSQIVNDFQKGDIAEGYSVSREKKESFPLTVTSAQKNPTAFYLCASSTPDRGKGRGQETQYFGPGTRLLVL.

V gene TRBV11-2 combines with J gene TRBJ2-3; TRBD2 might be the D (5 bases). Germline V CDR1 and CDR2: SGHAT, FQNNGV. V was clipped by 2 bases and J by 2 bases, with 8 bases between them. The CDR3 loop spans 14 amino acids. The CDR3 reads CASSLMEDTDTQYF. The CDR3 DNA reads TGTGCCAGCAGCTTAATGGAGGACACAGATACGCAGTATTTT.

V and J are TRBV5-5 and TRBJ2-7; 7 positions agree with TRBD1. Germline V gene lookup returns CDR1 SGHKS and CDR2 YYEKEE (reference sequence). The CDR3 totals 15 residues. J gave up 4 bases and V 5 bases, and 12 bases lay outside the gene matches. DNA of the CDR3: TGTGCCAGCAGTGACAGACGTGGGACAGCATACGAGCAGTACTTC. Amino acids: CASSDRRGTAYEQYF.

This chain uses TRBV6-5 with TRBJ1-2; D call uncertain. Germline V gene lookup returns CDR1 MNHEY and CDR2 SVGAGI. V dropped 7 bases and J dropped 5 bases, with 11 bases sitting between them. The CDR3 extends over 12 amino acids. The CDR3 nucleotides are TGTGCCAGCATGGCGACCACTTATGGCTACACCTTC. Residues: CASMATTYGYTF.

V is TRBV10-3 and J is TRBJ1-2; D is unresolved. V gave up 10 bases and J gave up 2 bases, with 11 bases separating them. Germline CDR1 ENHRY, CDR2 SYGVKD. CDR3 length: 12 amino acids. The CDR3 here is CATQQINYGYTF. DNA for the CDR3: TGTGCCACCCAACAGATAAACTATGGCTACACCTTC.

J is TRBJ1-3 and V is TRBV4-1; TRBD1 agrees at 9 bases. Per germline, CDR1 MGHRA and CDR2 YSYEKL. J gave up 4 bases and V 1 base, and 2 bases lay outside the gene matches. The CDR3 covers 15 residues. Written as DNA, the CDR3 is TGCGCCAGCAGCCAAGGAGGACAGGGGGGAAACACCATATATTTT. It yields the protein CASSQGGQGGNTIYF.

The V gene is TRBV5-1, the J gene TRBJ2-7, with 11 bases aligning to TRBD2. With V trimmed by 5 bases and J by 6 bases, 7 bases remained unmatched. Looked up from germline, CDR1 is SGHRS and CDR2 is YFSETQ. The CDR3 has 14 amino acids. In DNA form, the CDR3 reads TGCGCCAGCAGTCTGAGCCTAGCGGGAGGCGAGCAGTACTTC. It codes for CASSLSLAGGEQYF.

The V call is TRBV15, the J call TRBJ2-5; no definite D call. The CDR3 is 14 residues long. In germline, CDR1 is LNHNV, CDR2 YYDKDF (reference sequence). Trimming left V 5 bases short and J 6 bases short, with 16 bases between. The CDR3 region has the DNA TGTGCCACCAGCGGCTTGGACCCCCTACAGACCCAGTACTTC. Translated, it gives CATSGLDPLQTQYF.

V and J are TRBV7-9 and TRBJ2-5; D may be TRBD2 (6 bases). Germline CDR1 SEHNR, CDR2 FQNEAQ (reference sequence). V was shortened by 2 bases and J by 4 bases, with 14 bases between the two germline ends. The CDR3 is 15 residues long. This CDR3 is CASSLRAGNIETQYF. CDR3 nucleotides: TGTGCCAGCAGCTTACGGGCGGGGAATATAGAGACCCAGTACTTC.

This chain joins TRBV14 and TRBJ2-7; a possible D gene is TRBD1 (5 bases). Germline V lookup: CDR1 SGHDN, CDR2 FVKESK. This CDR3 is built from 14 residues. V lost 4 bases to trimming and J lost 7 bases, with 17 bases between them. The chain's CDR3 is CASSPVAGLVEQYF. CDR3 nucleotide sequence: TGTGCCAGCAGCCCAGTCGCAGGGCTCGTAGAGCAGTACTTC.